These T cell receptor beta chains were read from a single sample in a study of early T cells in non-severe SARS-CoV-2 infection. TCRdb reprocessed the 5' RACE reads via MiXCR and lists one record per CDR3 protein. The sample lists around 30,000 distinct CDR3 sequences, 5% to 6.5% occurring once. Input material: whole blood. The receptors derive from an adult who was a healthcare worker with PCR-confirmed SARS-CoV-2 infection or an uninfected control (not recorded which). Each CDR3 is given with its conserved first and last residue. The D gene is left open where the match is weak. The listing skips clone size in some rows; elsewhere it reads once, few, many or a size class.

D gene,V gene,clone size,J gene,CDR3 DNA,CDR3 protein
NA,TRBV19,many,TRBJ1-2,TGTGCCAGTAGAGGGGCTTTGTATGGCTACACCTTC,CASRGALYGYTF
TRBD1,TRBV20-1,few,TRBJ1-2,TGCAGTGCTCCGGGACAGGGGAGTACGAATGGCTACACCTTC,CSAPGQGSTNGYTF
TRBD1,TRBV14,many,TRBJ1-2,TGTGCCAGCAGCCAAGGTTCGCACAGGGGTTATGGCTACACCTTC,CASSQGSHRGYGYTF
NA,TRBV21-1,many,TRBJ1-1,TGTGCCAGCAGCAAAGCGGGGATCCACACTGAAGCTTTCTTT,CASSKAGIHTEAFF
NA,TRBV3-1,NA,TRBJ1-4,TGTGCCAGCAGCCACGAGGCCGAAAAACTGTTTTTT,CASSHEAEKLFF
NA,TRBV7-6,many,TRBJ1-6,TGTGCCAGCAGCTTAGCAAGGAGCTCCTATAATTCACCCCTCCACTTT,CASSLARSSYNSPLHF
NA,TRBV7-8,few,TRBJ2-5,TGTGCCAGCAGCTTATCACAAGGCGGATACCAAGAGACCCAGTACTTC,CASSLSQGGYQETQYF
NA,TRBV24-1,few,TRBJ2-1,TGTGCCACCAGTAGGGGGGCCTGGGGTGATGAGCAGTTCTTC,CATSRGAWGDEQFF
NA,TRBV28,many,TRBJ2-5,TGTGCCAGCAGTTTAACCGGCGGCCTCCAAGAGACCCAGTACTTC,CASSLTGGLQETQYF
NA,TRBV6-1,NA,TRBJ2-1,TGTGCCAGCTTATCCAGATCCAATGAGCAGTTCTTC,CASLSRSNEQFF
NA,TRBV12-3/TRBV12-4,many,TRBJ1-5,TGTGCCAGCAGTCAGGGACTTCCCAATCAGCCCCAGCATTTT,CASSQGLPNQPQHF
TRBD1,TRBV2,few,TRBJ1-1,TGTGCCAGCAGGACAGGGGAAGACACTGAAGCTTTCTTT,CASRTGEDTEAFF
NA,TRBV30,few,TRBJ1-2,TGTGCCTGGAACTCCCCACCGGGAATATATGGCTACACCTTC,CAWNSPPGIYGYTF
NA,TRBV12-5,many,TRBJ2-2,TGTGCTAGTGGTTCCCGGGGGCGCACCGGGGAGCTGTTTTTT,CASGSRGRTGELFF
NA,TRBV5-1,medium-sized,TRBJ1-1,TGCGCCAGTAACGCGCAGGGGCAAGTAGTGAAGGCTGAAGCTTTCTTT,CASNAQGQVVKAEAFF
NA,TRBV30,few,TRBJ2-1,TGTGCCTGGAGTGTAACAGGTGTGGATGAGCAGTTCTTC,CAWSVTGVDEQFF
TRBD2,TRBV20-1,many,TRBJ2-1,TGCAGTGCTCCCTCGATTGTATTAGCGGGGGGGAATGAGCAGTTCTTC,CSAPSIVLAGGNEQFF
NA,TRBV11-2,many,TRBJ2-2,TGTGCCAGCAGACCAGGGGCCGGGGAGCTGTTTTTT,CASRPGAGELFF
NA,TRBV28,many,TRBJ1-5,TGTGCCAGCAGTTCACGGGACAATCAGCCCCAGCATTTT,CASSSRDNQPQHF
TRBD1,TRBV13,many,TRBJ1-4,TGTGCCAGCAGCGGGGGACAGAATGGAAAACTGTTTTTT,CASSGGQNGKLFF
NA,TRBV28,few,TRBJ2-3,TGTGCCAGCTCCGAACGGTCAGATACGCAGTATTTT,CASSERSDTQYF
TRBD1,TRBV2,NA,TRBJ1-1,TGTGCCAGCACGGGGGGTCCTACAGGGGATACTGAAGCTTTCTTT,CASTGGPTGDTEAFF
NA,TRBV30,many,TRBJ2-7,TGTGCCTGGAGCCATGCGCCCTACGAGCAGTACTTC,CAWSHAPYEQYF
NA,TRBV12-3/TRBV12-4,many,TRBJ2-1,TGTGCCAGCAGTTCCTCGGGAAGTGCGATGAGCAAGTTCTTC,CASSSSGSAMSKFF
TRBD1,TRBV9,many,TRBJ2-3,TGTGCCAGCAGCGTAGACGAGGGGGCTCAGGGTACGCAGTATTTT,CASSVDEGAQGTQYF
NA,TRBV7-8,many,TRBJ1-1,TGTGCCAGCAGCTTAGTGGGAGGACCTGAAGCTTTCTTT,CASSLVGGPEAFF
NA,TRBV11-2,many,TRBJ2-2,TGTGCCAGCAGCTTAGATATCGGTCCCACCGGGGAGCTGTTTTTT,CASSLDIGPTGELFF
NA,TRBV7-2,many,TRBJ1-5,TGTGCCAGCAGCTTTCGACACGGGGACAATCAGCCCCAGCATTTT,CASSFRHGDNQPQHF
NA,TRBV7-6,many,TRBJ1-2,TGTGCCAGCAGCGCACCAGGGTCCTATGGCTACACCTTC,CASSAPGSYGYTF
TRBD1,TRBV7-2,few,TRBJ2-7,TGTGCCAGCAGCTTTACAGGGGTCGAGCAGTACTTC,CASSFTGVEQYF